The present entry profiles one TCR beta chain with its context. No antigen is known for it. The repertoire was sequenced with immunoSEQ multiplex PCR; TCRdb's copy has only in-frame clones and lacks some. Of 20,000 to 25,000 clones in the sample, almost 85% were seen once. Trimming shortened V by 1 base and J by 3 bases, and 13 bases separated the two germline ends. The CDR3 length is 16 residues. Per the germline V gene, CDR1 is LNHDA and CDR2 is SQIVND (reference sequence). The sample originates from a study of graft-versus-host responses after intestinal transplantation. The TCR was taken from a human donor who was the organ donor for an intestinal transplant. This sequence joins TRBV19 and TRBJ2-1, with D unresolved. The material was unstimulated CD8+ T cells sorted from spleen or lymph node cells, obtained before transplant. This CDR3 is CASSIVTVEHYNEQFF. DNA for the CDR3: TGTGCCAGTAGTATAGTGACCGTAGAGCACTACAATGAGCAGTTCTTC.